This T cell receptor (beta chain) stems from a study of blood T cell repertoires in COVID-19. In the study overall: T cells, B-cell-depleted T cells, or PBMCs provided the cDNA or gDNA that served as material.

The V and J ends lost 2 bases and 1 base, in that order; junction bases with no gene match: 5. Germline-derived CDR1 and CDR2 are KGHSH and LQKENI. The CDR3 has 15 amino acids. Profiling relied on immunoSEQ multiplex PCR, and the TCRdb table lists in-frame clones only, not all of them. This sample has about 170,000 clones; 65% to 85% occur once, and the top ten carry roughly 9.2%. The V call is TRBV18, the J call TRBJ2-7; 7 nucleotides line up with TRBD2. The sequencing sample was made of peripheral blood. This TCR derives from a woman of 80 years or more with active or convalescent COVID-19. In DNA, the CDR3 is TGTGCCAGCTCACCAACCATGGGGGGGTCCTACGAGCAGTACTTC. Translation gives CASSPTMGGSYEQYF.